This is a list of T cell receptor beta chains from one sample in a study of beta chain features in type 1 diabetes. Assay used: immunoSEQ multiplex PCR; TCRdb lists only in-frame clones, some missing. Of around 500,000 clones in the sample, 30% are singletons; the top ten hold about 0.065%. Sequencing was done on a sample of naive CD4+ T cells from blood. Receptor source: a man aged 18 to 29 in good health. CDR3s leave out the opening cysteine and the closing phenylalanine or tryptophan. Fields, in order: V gene, J gene, CDR3 protein.

V gene: TRBV7-8; J gene: TRBJ2-1; CDR3 protein: ASSPRSSGRLVGYNEQF
V gene: TRBV30; J gene: TRBJ2-7; CDR3 protein: AWGLAGVSHEQY
V gene: TRBV5-4; J gene: TRBJ2-7; CDR3 protein: ASRFGGGLSYEQY
V gene: TRBV29-1; J gene: TRBJ2-2; CDR3 protein: SVEEYRRTGELF
V gene: TRBV27; J gene: TRBJ2-3; CDR3 protein: ASSGLAVPWADTQY
V gene: TRBV29-1; J gene: TRBJ1-1; CDR3 protein: SVESTLPAEAF
V gene: TRBV23-1; J gene: TRBJ1-1; CDR3 protein: ASSQNRGNTEAF
V gene: TRBV11-2; J gene: TRBJ2-1; CDR3 protein: ASSSPTSGSSIEQF
V gene: TRBV5-1; J gene: TRBJ2-5; CDR3 protein: ASSRITGDETQY
V gene: TRBV29-1; J gene: TRBJ2-7; CDR3 protein: SVEEGRGGTYEQY
V gene: TRBV7-6; J gene: TRBJ2-1; CDR3 protein: ASSRDFASYNEQF
V gene: TRBV28; J gene: TRBJ1-5; CDR3 protein: ASSMGQGGQPQH
V gene: TRBV25-1; J gene: TRBJ1-4; CDR3 protein: ASSDVGGPSEKLF
V gene: TRBV6-6; J gene: TRBJ2-2; CDR3 protein: ASSSAGELF
V gene: TRBV11-2; J gene: TRBJ2-3; CDR3 protein: ASSSYRAGTDTQY
V gene: TRBV5-6; J gene: TRBJ1-2; CDR3 protein: ASRDWAGANYGYT
V gene: TRBV7-2; J gene: TRBJ2-5; CDR3 protein: ASSPGRVETQY
V gene: TRBV4-1; J gene: TRBJ2-6; CDR3 protein: ASSQGHSGANVLT
V gene: TRBV7-9; J gene: TRBJ2-3; CDR3 protein: ASSLAPASGYTDTQY
V gene: TRBV10-1; J gene: TRBJ2-3; CDR3 protein: ASRAAGTDTQY
V gene: TRBV6-5; J gene: TRBJ2-1; CDR3 protein: ASSLRRGNNEQF
V gene: TRBV10-3; J gene: TRBJ2-3; CDR3 protein: AISEGPLSTDTQY
V gene: TRBV25-1; J gene: TRBJ2-7; CDR3 protein: ASSESGKGKGYEQY
V gene: TRBV30; J gene: TRBJ1-1; CDR3 protein: AWSVRTYPEAF
V gene: TRBV9; J gene: TRBJ2-5; CDR3 protein: ASSVAGVGQETQY
V gene: TRBV6-5; J gene: TRBJ2-4; CDR3 protein: ASSYSGGIQY
V gene: TRBV29-1; J gene: TRBJ1-1; CDR3 protein: SSRDRGPNTEAF
V gene: TRBV29-1; J gene: TRBJ2-5; CDR3 protein: SVKGLAGETQY
V gene: TRBV25-1; J gene: TRBJ1-1; CDR3 protein: ASSEGGRNTEAF
V gene: TRBV14; J gene: TRBJ2-3; CDR3 protein: ASSYVIGGTQY
V gene: TRBV9; J gene: TRBJ2-2; CDR3 protein: ASSVVLAGQAGELF
V gene: TRBV7-6; J gene: TRBJ2-5; CDR3 protein: ASSLITGQETQY
V gene: TRBV11-3; J gene: TRBJ2-3; CDR3 protein: ASSRRTGADTQY
V gene: TRBV5-4; J gene: TRBJ2-3; CDR3 protein: ASSQVPSGSVGTDTQY